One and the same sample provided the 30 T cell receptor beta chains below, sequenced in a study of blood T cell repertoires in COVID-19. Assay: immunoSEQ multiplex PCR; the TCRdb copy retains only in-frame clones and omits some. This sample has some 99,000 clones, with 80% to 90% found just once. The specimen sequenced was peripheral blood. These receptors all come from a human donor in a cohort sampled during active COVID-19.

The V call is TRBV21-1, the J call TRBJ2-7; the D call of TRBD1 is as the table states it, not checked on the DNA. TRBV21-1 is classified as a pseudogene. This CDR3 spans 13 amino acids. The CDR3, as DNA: TGTGCCAGCGGGGACAGGGATCCCTACGAGCAGTACTTC. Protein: CASGDRDPYEQYF.

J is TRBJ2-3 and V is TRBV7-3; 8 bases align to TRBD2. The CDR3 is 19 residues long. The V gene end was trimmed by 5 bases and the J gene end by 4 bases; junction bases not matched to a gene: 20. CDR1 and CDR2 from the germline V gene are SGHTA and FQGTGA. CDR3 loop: CASSPRQREILSNPDTQYF. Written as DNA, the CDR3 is TGTGCCAGCAGCCCCCGGCAGCGGGAGATCCTAAGTAATCCAGATACGCAGTATTTT.

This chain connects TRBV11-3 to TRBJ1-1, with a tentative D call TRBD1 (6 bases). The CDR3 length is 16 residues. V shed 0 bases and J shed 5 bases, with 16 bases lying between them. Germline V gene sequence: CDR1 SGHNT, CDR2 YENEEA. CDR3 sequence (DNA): TGTGCCAGCAGCTTAGAGAGGCTGGGGGCTGGTACTGAAGCTTTCTTT. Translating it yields CASSLERLGAGTEAFF.

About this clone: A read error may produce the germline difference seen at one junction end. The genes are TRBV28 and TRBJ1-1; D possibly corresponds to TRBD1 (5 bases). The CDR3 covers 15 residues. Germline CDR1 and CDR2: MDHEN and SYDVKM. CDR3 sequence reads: CASSPLGRVKTEAFF. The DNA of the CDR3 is TGTGCCAGCAGCCCCTTAGGCAGGGTGAAAACTGAAGCTTTCTTT.

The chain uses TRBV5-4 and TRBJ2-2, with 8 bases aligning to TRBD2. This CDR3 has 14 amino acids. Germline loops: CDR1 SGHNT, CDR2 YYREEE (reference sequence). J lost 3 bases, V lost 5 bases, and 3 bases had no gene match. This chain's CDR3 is CASRAGEDTGELFF. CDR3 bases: TGTGCCAGCAGAGCGGGAGAGGACACCGGGGAGCTGTTTTTT.

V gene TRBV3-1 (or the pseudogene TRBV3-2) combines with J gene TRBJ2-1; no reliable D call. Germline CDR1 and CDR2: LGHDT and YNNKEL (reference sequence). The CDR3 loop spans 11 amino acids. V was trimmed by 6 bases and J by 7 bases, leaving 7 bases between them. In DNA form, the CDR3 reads TGTGCCAGCAGTCACACGAATGAGCAGTTCTTC. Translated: CASSHTNEQFF.

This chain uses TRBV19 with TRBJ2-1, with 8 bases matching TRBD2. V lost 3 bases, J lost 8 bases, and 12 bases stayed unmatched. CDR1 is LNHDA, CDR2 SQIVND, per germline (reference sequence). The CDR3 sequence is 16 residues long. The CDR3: CASSIVLSGINDEQFF. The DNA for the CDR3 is TGTGCCAGTAGTATCGTCCTTAGCGGGATTAACGATGAGCAGTTCTTC.

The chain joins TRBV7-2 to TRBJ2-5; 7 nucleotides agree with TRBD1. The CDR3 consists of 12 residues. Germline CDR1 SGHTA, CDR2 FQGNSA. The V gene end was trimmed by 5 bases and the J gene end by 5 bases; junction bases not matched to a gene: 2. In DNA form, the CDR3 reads TGTGCCAGCAGCAGGGGGCTGGAGACCCAGTACTTC. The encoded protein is CASSRGLETQYF.

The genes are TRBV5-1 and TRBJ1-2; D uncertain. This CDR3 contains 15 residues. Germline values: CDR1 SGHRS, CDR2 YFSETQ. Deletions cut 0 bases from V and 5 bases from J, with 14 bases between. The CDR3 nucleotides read TGCGCCAGCAGCTTGGGGCCCAGGATAGAGTATGGCTACACCTTC. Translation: CASSLGPRIEYGYTF.

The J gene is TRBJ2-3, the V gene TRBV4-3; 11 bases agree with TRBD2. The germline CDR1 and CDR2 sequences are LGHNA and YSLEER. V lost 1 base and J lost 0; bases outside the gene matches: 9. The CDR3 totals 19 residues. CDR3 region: CASSQVELAGVPSTDTQYF. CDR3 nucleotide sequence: TGCGCCAGCAGCCAAGTCGAACTAGCGGGAGTCCCTAGCACAGATACGCAGTATTTT.

The CDR3: CASRWERNQPQHF. CDR3 coding DNA: TGTGCCAGCAGGTGGGAGCGCAATCAGCCCCAGCATTTT. The chain employs TRBV6-6 and TRBJ1-5; D ambiguous. V was cut by 6 bases and J by 2 bases, with 8 bases left in between. The CDR3 is made up of 13 amino acids. Germline V gives CDR1 MNHNY, CDR2 SVGAGI (reference sequence).

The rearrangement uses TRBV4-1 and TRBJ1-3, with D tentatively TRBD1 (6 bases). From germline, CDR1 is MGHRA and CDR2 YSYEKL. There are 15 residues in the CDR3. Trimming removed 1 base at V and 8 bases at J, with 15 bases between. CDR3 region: CASSQVQGQGHTIYF. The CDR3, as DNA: TGCGCCAGCAGCCAAGTTCAGGGTCAGGGGCACACCATATATTTT.

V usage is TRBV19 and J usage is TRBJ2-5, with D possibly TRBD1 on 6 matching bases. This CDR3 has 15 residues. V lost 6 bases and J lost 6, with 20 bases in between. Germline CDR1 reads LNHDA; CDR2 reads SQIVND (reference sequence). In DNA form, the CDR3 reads TGTGCCAGTAGGGCCCCGGGACACCCTTCTAAGACCCAGTACTTC. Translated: CASRAPGHPSKTQYF.

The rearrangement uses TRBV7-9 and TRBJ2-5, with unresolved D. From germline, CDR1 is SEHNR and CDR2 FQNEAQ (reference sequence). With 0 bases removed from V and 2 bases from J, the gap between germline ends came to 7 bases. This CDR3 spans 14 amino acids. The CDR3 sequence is CASSLANGQETQYF. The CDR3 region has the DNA TGTGCCAGCAGCTTAGCAAACGGGCAAGAGACCCAGTACTTC.

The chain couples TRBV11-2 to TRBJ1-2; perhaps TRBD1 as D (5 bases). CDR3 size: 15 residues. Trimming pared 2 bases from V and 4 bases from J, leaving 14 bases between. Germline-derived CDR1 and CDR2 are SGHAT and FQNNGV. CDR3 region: CASSLFQGAFYGYTF. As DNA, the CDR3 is TGTGCCAGCAGCTTATTCCAAGGGGCCTTCTATGGCTACACCTTC.

Written as DNA, the CDR3 is TGCGCCAGCAGCCAAGTTGGGAGCTACGAGCAGTACTTC. This sequence encodes CASSQVGSYEQYF. This chain joins TRBV4-1 and TRBJ2-7, with D maybe TRBD2 (5 bases). Germline loops: CDR1 MGHRA, CDR2 YSYEKL. The ends were cut back, 1 base at V and 3 bases at J, with 7 bases in the middle. The CDR3 totals 13 residues.

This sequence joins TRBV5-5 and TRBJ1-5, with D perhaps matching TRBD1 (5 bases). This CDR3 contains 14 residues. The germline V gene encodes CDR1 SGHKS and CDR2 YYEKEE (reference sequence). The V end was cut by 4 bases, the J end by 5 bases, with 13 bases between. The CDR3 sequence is CASSPGGVDQPQHF. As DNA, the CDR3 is TGTGCCAGCAGCCCTGGGGGGGTCGATCAGCCCCAGCATTTT.

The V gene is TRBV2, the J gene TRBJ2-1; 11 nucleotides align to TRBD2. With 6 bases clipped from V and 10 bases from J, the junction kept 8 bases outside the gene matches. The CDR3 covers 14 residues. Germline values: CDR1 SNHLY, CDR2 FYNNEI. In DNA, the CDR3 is TGTGCCAGCAGAATAGCGGGAGGGCCAAACGAGCAGTTCTTC. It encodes CASRIAGGPNEQFF. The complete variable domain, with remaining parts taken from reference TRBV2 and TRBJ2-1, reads EPEVTQTPSHQVTQMGQEVILRCVPISNHLYFYWYRQILGQKVEFLVSFYNNEISEKSEIFDDQFSVERPDGSNFTLKIRSTKLEDSAMYFCASRIAGGPNEQFFGPGTRLTVL.

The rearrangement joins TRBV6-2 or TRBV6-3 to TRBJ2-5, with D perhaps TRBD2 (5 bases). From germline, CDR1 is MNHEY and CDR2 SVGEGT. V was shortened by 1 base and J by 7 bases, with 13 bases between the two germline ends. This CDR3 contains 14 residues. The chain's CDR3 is CASSYLTGRGTQYF. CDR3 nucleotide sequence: TGTGCCAGCAGTTACTTGACTGGGAGAGGGACCCAGTACTTC.

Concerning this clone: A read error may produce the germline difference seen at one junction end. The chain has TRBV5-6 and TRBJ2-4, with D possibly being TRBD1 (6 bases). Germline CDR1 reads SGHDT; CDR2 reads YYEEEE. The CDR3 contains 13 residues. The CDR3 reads CASSPQIQGTQHF. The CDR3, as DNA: TGTGCCAGCAGCCCCCAAATACAGGGAACCCAACACTTC.

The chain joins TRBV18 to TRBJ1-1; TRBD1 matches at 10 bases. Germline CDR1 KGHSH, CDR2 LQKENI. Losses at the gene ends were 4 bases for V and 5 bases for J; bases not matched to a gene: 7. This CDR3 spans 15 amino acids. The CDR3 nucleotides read TGTGCCAGCTCACGACAGGGGGCCTTTGGAACTGAAGCTTTCTTT. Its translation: CASSRQGAFGTEAFF.

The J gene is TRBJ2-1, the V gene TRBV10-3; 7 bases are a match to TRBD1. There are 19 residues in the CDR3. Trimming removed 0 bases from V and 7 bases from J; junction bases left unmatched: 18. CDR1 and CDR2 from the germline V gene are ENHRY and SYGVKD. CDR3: CAISESNLQGTPNKNEQFF. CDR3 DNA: TGTGCCATCAGTGAGTCGAACCTACAGGGGACCCCCAACAAGAATGAGCAGTTCTTC.

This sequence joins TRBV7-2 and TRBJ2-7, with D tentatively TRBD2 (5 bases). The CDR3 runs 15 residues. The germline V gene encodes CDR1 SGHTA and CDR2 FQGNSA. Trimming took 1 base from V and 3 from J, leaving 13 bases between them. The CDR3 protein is CASSLEPGFIYEQYF. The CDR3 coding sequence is TGTGCCAGCAGCTTAGAACCGGGGTTCATCTACGAGCAGTACTTC.

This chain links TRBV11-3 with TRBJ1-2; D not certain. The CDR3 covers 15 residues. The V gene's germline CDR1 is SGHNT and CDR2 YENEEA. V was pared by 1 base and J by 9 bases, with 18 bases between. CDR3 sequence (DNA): TGTGCCAGCAGCTTAGTGTCGGAGGCCGGGCGGTGCTACACCTTC. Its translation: CASSLVSEAGRCYTF.

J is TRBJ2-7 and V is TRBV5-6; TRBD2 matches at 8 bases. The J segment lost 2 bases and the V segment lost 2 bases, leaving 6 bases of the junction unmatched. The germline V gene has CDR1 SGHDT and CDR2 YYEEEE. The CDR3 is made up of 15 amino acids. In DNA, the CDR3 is TGTGCCAGCAGCTTTCGGCTAGCGGGCACCTACGAGCAGTACTTC. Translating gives CASSFRLAGTYEQYF.

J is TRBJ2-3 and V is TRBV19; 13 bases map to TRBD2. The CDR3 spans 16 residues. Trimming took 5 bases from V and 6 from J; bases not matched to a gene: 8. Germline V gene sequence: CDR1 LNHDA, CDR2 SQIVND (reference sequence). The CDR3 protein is CASSSSGLAGMDTQYF. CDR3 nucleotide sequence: TGTGCCAGTAGTTCCTCGGGACTAGCGGGAATGGATACGCAGTATTTT. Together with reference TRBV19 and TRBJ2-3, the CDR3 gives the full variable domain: DGGITQSPKYLFRKEGQNVTLSCEQNLNHDAMYWYRQDPGQGLRLIYYSQIVNDFQKGDIAEGYSVSREKKESFPLTVTSAQKNPTAFYLCASSSSGLAGMDTQYFGPGTRLTVL.

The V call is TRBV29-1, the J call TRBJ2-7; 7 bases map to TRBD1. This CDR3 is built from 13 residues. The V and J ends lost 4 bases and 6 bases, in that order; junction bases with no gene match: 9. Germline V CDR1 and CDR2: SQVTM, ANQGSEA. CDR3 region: CSVGRSGGPEQYF. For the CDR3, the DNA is TGCAGCGTTGGGCGGTCAGGGGGTCCCGAGCAGTACTTC.

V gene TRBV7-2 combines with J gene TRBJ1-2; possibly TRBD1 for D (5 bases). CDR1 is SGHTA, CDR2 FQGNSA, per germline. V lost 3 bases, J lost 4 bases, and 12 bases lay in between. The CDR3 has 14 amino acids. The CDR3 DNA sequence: TGTGCCAGCAGCTTCGGGGGAATCAGCTATGGCTACACCTTC. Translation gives CASSFGGISYGYTF.

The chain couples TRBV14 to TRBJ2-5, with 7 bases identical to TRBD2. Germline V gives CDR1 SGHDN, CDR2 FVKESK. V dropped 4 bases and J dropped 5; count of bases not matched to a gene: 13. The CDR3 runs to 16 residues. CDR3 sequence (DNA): TGTGCCAGCAGCCCCGAGGGGCGGGGGTCTGTTGAGACCCAGTACTTC. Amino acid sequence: CASSPEGRGSVETQYF. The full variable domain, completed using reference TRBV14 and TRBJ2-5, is EAGVTQFPSHSVIEKGQTVTLRCDPISGHDNLYWYRRVMGKEIKFLLHFVKESKQDESGMPNNRFLAERTGGTYSTLKVQPAELEDSGVYFCASSPEGRGSVETQYFGPGTRLLVL.

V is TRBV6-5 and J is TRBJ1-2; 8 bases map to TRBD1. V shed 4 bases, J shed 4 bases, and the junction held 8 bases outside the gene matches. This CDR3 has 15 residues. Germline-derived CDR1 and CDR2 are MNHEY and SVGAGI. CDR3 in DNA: TGTGCCAGCAGTTTAAGCAGGGGGCCAGGCTATGGCTACACCTTC. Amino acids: CASSLSRGPGYGYTF.